This T cell receptor beta chain was sequenced in a study of T cell repertoires in aging, cancer and after chemotherapy. This clonotype was seen a few times. Peripheral blood genomic DNA, not sorted cells or RNA, was the template. TRB rearrangements spanning V, D and J were amplified using mixed TRB-A/B primers. One entry per CDR3 protein results from TCRdb running MiXCR on the multiplex PCR reads. The sample contains over 2,500 distinct CDR3 sequences, 34% of which appear only once. V lost 6 bases, J lost 10 bases, and 10 bases lay in between. The CDR3 is made up of 11 amino acids. The germline V gene encodes CDR1 MNHEY and CDR2 SVGEGT.

This sequence originates from a human donor in good health. Sequencing was carried out using blood. The chain combines TRBV6-2 or TRBV6-3 with TRBJ2-1; D not resolved. Written as DNA, the CDR3 is TGTGCCAGCAGAGACCTAGGGGAGCAGTTCTTC. Translated: CASRDLGEQFF.